One sample yielded the 2 T cell receptor beta chains listed below, sequenced in a study of T cell repertoires in cytomegalovirus infection (dated by TCRdb to the late 2010s). In the paper's terms, the treatment or condition label means: in vitro stimulation with specific CMV peptide epitopes to enrich CMV-specific T cells. Their antigen targets remain unknown. TCRdb names Illumina HiSeq 1500 as the instrument used. TCRdb handled the public reads itself, with Q25 trimming in fastp and clone calling in MiXCR, and kept productive beta chains. Each entry is one CDR3 protein sequence, shown with its most common DNA and genes. Across this sample there are hundreds of thousands of distinct CDR3 sequences, with 29% seen only once. The top ten clonotypes cover roughly 20% of the sample. The specimen comprised cultured PBMCs, sampled from culture after CMV antigen stimulation. The receptors come from a human donor in good health (CMV status not recorded). Some clones in this sample may be carry-over from other donors' samples.

In nucleotides, the CDR3 is TGTGCCAGCGCCAGGGGGAGGGTAGCGAACACCGGGGAGCTGTTTTTT. It is translated as CASARGRVANTGELFF. This chain links TRBV7-6 with TRBJ2-2, with D perhaps assigned TRBD1 or TRBD2 (7 bases each). Germline loops: CDR1 SGHVS, CDR2 FNYEAQ. CDR3 length: 16 amino acids. With 8 bases removed from V and 0 bases from J, the gap between germline ends came to 16 bases.

Relative to its sample, this clonotype is medium-sized (0.01 to 0.1%). The chain uses TRBV7-2 and TRBJ1-5; D gene unclear. Germline V gene data show CDR1 as SGHTA and CDR2 as FQGNSA. The V gene lost 2 bases and the J gene lost 5 bases, with 7 bases spanning the gap. This CDR3 contains 13 residues. The CDR3 here is CASSLIGDQPQHF. The CDR3 coding sequence is TGTGCCAGCAGCTTAATCGGCGATCAGCCCCAGCATTTT. The full variable domain, with the rest looked up from reference TRBV7-2 and TRBJ1-5, is GAGVSQSPSNKVTEKGKDVELRCDPISGHTALYWYRQSLGQGLEFLIYFQGNSAPDKSGLPSDRFSAERTGGSVSTLTIQRTQQEDSAVYLCASSLIGDQPQHFGDGTRLSIL.